This TCR beta chain was sequenced in a study of blood T cell repertoires in COVID-19. About the study: The study drew acute and convalescent COVID-19 samples from the United States, Italy and Spain. From T cells, B-cell-depleted T cells, or PBMCs came the material, which was cDNA or gDNA.

In the original workflow: The assay estimated nucleated cells by amplifying reference gene primers. The repertoire was sequenced with immunoSEQ multiplex PCR; TCRdb's copy has only in-frame clones and lacks some. That table is the source of V, J and clone size, and D and trimming were worked out from the DNA. Of 100,000 or so clones listed, roughly 80% were seen once; the top ten hold roughly 17%. V lost 2 bases and J lost 15, with 11 bases in between. This CDR3 has 11 amino acids. CDR1 is MNHEY and CDR2 is SMNVEV in the germline V gene (reference sequence). Sequencing was done on a sample of peripheral blood. This chain links TRBV27 with TRBJ2-1, with a weak D call TRBD2 (6 bases). The receptor comes from a woman between 55 and 75 years old with acute or convalescent COVID-19. DNA of the CDR3: TGTGCCAGCAGTTTACTGGGACTGACGTTCTTC. It yields the protein CASSLLGLTFF.